Here is one T cell receptor (beta chain) with its context. The sample belongs to a study of blood T cell repertoires in COVID-19. The CDR3 has 13 amino acids. Germline V gene lookup returns CDR1 GTSNPN and CDR2 SVGIG (reference sequence). J was trimmed by 2 bases and V by 4 bases; bases with no gene match: 5. Each participant's cohort was designated according to participant-reported clinical history. The assay was immunoSEQ multiplex PCR, and TCRdb's table has in-frame clones only and misses some. The repertoire consists of around 130,000 clones, with approximately 84% occurring once and the leading ten covering under 2%.

The receptor was isolated from a woman younger than 30 who had been exposed to COVID-19. V is TRBV30 and J is TRBJ2-7; TRBD1 aligns across 7 bases. The sequenced material came from PBMCs or T cells enriched from blood (not recorded which). The CDR3 nucleotides are TGTGCCTGGACCCGGGACAGAACCTACGAGCAGTACTTC. Amino acid sequence: CAWTRDRTYEQYF.